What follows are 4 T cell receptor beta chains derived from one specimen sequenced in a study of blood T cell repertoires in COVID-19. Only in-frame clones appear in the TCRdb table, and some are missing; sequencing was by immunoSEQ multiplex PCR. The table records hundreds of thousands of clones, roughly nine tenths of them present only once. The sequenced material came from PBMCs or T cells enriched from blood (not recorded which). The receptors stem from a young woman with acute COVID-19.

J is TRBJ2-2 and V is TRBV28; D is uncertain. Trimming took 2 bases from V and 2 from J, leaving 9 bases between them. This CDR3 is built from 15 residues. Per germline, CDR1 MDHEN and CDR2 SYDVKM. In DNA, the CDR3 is TGTGCCAGCAGTTTAGGTCAGGTTAACACCGGGGAGCTGTTTTTT. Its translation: CASSLGQVNTGELFF.

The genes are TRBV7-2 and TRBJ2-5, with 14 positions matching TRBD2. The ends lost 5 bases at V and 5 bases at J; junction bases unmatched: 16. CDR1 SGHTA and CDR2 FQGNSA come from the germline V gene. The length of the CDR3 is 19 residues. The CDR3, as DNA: TGTGCCAGCAGCCAATCCGGGACTAGCGGGAGCCTTCGGTGGGAGACCCAGTACTTC. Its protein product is CASSQSGTSGSLRWETQYF.

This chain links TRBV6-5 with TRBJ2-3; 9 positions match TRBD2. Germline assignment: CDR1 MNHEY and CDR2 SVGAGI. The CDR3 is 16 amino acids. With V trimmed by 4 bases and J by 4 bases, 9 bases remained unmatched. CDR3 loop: CASSSSGAGGPDTQYF. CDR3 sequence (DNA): TGTGCCAGCAGTTCCTCCGGAGCGGGAGGACCAGATACGCAGTATTTT.

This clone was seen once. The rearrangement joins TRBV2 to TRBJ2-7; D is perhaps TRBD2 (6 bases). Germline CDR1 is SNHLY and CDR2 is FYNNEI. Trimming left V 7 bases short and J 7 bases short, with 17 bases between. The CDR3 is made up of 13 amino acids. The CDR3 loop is CASMSSAFLEQYF. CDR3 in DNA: TGTGCCAGCATGTCTAGCGCGTTTTTAGAGCAGTACTTC.